The entry that follows covers one T cell receptor beta chain sequence. Measured with immunoSEQ multiplex PCR; TCRdb has only the in-frame clones, and not every one. The sample has roughly 100,000 clones; around 81% are singletons. This sample was included in a study of blood T cell repertoires in COVID-19. The V and J ends lost 3 bases and 4 bases, in that order; junction bases with no gene match: 7. Germline lookup yields CDR1 LNHDA and CDR2 SQIVND (reference sequence). The CDR3 loop spans 15 amino acids. The gene calls are TRBV19 and TRBJ1-1; 8 positions match TRBD1. The TCR sequence derives from an older man with COVID-19, enrolled during active disease. Sequencing was carried out using peripheral blood. The DNA for the CDR3 is TGTGCCAGTAGTATCCCCAGGGGGCCGGGCACTGAAGCTTTCTTT. Translating gives CASSIPRGPGTEAFF. Using reference TRBV19 and TRBJ1-1 for the parts outside the CDR3, the full variable domain is DGGITQSPKYLFRKEGQNVTLSCEQNLNHDAMYWYRQDPGQGLRLIYYSQIVNDFQKGDIAEGYSVSREKKESFPLTVTSAQKNPTAFYLCASSIPRGPGTEAFFGQGTRLTVV.